This T cell receptor beta chain derives from a study of OX40 agonist ivuxolimab in advanced cancers. The wider study: Every 2 weeks, patients got intravenous ivuxolimab at one of six dose levels (0.01-10 mg/kg). Dose-escalation cases comprised hepatocellular carcinoma, melanoma, renal cell or head and neck cancer.

Germline V gene lookup returns CDR1 KGHSH and CDR2 LQKENI. This CDR3 contains 15 residues. The V end lost 3 bases, the J end lost 2 bases, and 11 bases lay between the germline ends. The count of this clone is one. Its antigen is undetermined. Study-wide results and caveats: Clonal expansion was among the lowest in partial responders at 0.1-3.0 mg/kg, especially CD8+.

Autoimmune disease history or systemic immunosuppression excluded patients. The data were produced by immunoSEQ multiplex PCR, yet TCRdb's version contains in-frame clones alone and is incomplete. The sample lists about 94,000 clones, approximately 93% seen once, with approximately 0.2% in the top ten. This rearrangement joins TRBV18 to TRBJ1-3; tentative D call: TRBD1 (5 bases). The TCR was taken from an adult with an advanced solid tumor such as melanoma, head and neck, liver or kidney cancer. Sequences were derived from CD4+ or CD8+ T cells sorted from blood, sampled in a trial of the OX40 agonist ivuxolimab. In nucleotides, the CDR3 is TGTGCCAGCTCACCTTCCGGGACCGCTGGAAACACCATATATTTT. This gives the protein CASSPSGTAGNTIYF.